This T cell receptor (beta chain) emerged from a study of CD8+ T cells in alopecia areata. Treatment indicated: oral pan-JAK inhibitor, 5-10 mg twice daily. Obtained from alopecia areata patients were lesional scalp punch biopsies along with peripheral blood. RNA extraction and reverse transcription yielded cDNA as sequencing template. The protocol was immunoSEQ multiplex PCR, while the TCRdb copy is restricted to in-frame clones and leaves out a portion. The sample holds about 190,000 clones; about three fifths are singletons and the top ten take around 0.69%. The study, taken as a whole, reports: Within the top 100, expanded CD8+ clones significantly decreased with tofacitinib, as did scalp clonality. A great number of expanded lesional clones endured in scalp and blood during tofacitinib.

A word on this clone: Its specificity is unknown.

The CDR3 spans 14 residues. CDR1 is MNHNS, CDR2 SASEGT, per germline. V lost 6 bases to trimming and J lost 4 bases, with 16 bases between them. The clonotype comes from a human donor with alopecia areata. J is TRBJ2-7 and V is TRBV6-1; TRBD1 is a possible D gene (7 bases). The source was CD4+ T cells sorted from blood, collected at week 4, from a patient treated with tofacitinib. The CDR3 bases are TGTGCCAGCAGGGGGGGACAGTTCTTGTACGAGCAGTACTTC. It is translated as CASRGGQFLYEQYF.